This TCR beta chain is drawn from a study of T cell responses to AZD1222 COVID-19 vaccine. In the study overall: Timing groups of about 4 and about 12 weeks for second doses were pooled.

The study, taken as a whole, reports: The repertoires were collected only after the peak T cell response. Females outnumbered males among donors, who were mostly white British; clonal diversity was possibly underestimated. Nearly half of spike-specific TCRs reportedly go after variant regions that carry no mutations.

Comments on this clone: What it binds is not known.

Measured with immunoSEQ multiplex PCR; TCRdb has only the in-frame clones, and not every one. The sample contains under 200,000 clones, roughly nine tenths of which appear only once. Germline trimming cut 5 bases from V and 6 bases from J; bases unmatched to any gene: 10. The CDR3 spans 15 residues. The germline CDR1 and CDR2 sequences are LGHNT and FRNRAP. The sample consisted of peripheral blood, taken on day 0 of AZD1222 vaccination. The rearrangement joins TRBV12-5 to TRBJ2-3; 8 bases map to TRBD1. The sequence was obtained from an adult in good health. CDR3 sequence reads: CASGPGQGPPDTQYF. The CDR3, as DNA: TGTGCTAGTGGTCCAGGACAGGGCCCCCCGGATACGCAGTATTTT. Full variable domain (remainder filled in from reference TRBV12-5 and TRBJ2-3): DARVTQTPRHKVTEMGQEVTMRCQPILGHNTVFWYRQTMMQGLELLAYFRNRAPLDDSGMPKDRFSAEMPDATLATLKIQPSEPRDSAVYFCASGPGQGPPDTQYFGPGTRLTVL.